This T cell receptor (beta chain) was observed in a study of neurological immune-mediated disorders. Unmatched junction bases numbered 7, after V lost 8 bases and J lost 1 base. Looked up from germline, CDR1 is ENHRY and CDR2 is SYGVKD. The CDR3 spans 16 residues. Broader study findings: Among expanded clones, no CDR3 amino acid sequences were shared across subjects, a pattern suggesting private repertoires in all groups. The greatest TCR clonal expansion appeared in HTLV-1-associated myelopathy and the smallest, falling below healthy controls, in multiple sclerosis.

The sorted libraries started from 850,000 to 1,000,000 CD4+ or CD8+ T cells. The table lists this clonotype with many counts. The antigen remains unidentified. The cDNA was generated through 5'RACE incorporating 10-nucleotide random UMIs. TCRdb fed the 5' RACE reads into MiXCR, producing one record per CDR3 protein. Of tens of thousands of distinct CDR3 sequences in the sample, 4.8% are singletons; the top ten hold approximately 8.8%. Input material: CD4+ T cells from blood. This clonotype originated in a man between 18 and 35 years old in good health. The chain employs TRBV10-3 and TRBJ2-3, with 12 nucleotides matching TRBD2. The CDR3 reads CAIGVASGGGTDTQYF. CDR3 nucleotide sequence: TGTGCCATCGGAGTTGCTAGCGGGGGGGGCACAGATACGCAGTATTTT.